The rows below give T cell receptor beta chains drawn from one sample of a study of HIV-infected patients and healthy controls. TCRdb recomputed calls from the 5' RACE reads with MiXCR, one row per CDR3 protein. Found here are roughly 14,000 distinct CDR3 sequences, roughly 7.6% of them singletons; the top ten hold 6.5% to 9.5%. The sequenced material came from blood. These receptors all come from an adult in good health. Both conserved end residues are part of each CDR3. The D gene is left open where the match is weak. Sizes are listed as once, few or many counts, or a class when the clone is expanded.

>TRBD1|TRBV20-1|many|TRBJ2-3
CSARTDRASTDTQYF
TGCAGTGCTAGAACTGACAGGGCTAGCACAGATACGCAGTATTTT
>-|TRBV12-3/TRBV12-4|many|TRBJ1-5
CASSLMGNQPQHF
TGTGCCAGCAGTTTGATGGGCAATCAGCCCCAGCATTTT
>-|TRBV12-3/TRBV12-4|medium-sized|TRBJ1-1
CASCRDRGDTEAFF
TGTGCCAGCTGTCGAGACCGCGGGGACACTGAAGCTTTCTTT
>TRBD2|TRBV20-1|many|TRBJ2-3
CSARRTSGGHGPDTQYF
TGCAGTGCTAGGAGGACTAGCGGGGGGCATGGTCCAGATACGCAGTATTTT
>-|TRBV24-1|many|TRBJ2-3
CATSRGSTDTQYF
TGTGCCACCTCTCGGGGCAGCACAGATACGCAGTATTTT
>TRBD1|TRBV7-8|medium-sized|TRBJ1-1
CASSLERTGMNTEAFF
TGTGCCAGCAGCTTAGAAAGGACAGGGATGAACACTGAAGCTTTCTTT
>-|TRBV28|medium-sized|TRBJ2-2
CASSNRVPGELFF
TGTGCCAGCAGTAACAGGGTCCCCGGGGAGCTGTTTTTT
>-|TRBV5-4|many|TRBJ2-2
CASSLHVLGSGELFF
TGTGCCAGCAGCTTGCATGTCCTAGGATCCGGGGAGCTGTTTTTT
>-|TRBV18|many|TRBJ1-5
CASSPTGFQPQHF
TGTGCCAGCTCACCAACAGGATTTCAGCCCCAGCATTTT
>TRBD2|TRBV12-3/TRBV12-4|few|TRBJ2-1
CASSPGTRARRGANEQFF
TGTGCCAGCAGCCCCGGGACTAGAGCGAGGAGGGGGGCAAATGAGCAGTTCTTC
>-|TRBV6-2/TRBV6-3|many|TRBJ1-5
CASSPGGGPQPQHF
TGTGCCAGCAGCCCTGGGGGGGGGCCTCAGCCCCAGCATTTT
>-|TRBV20-1|few|TRBJ1-1
CSARDPQGWNTEAFF
TGCAGTGCTAGAGATCCCCAGGGGTGGAACACTGAAGCTTTCTTT
>TRBD2|TRBV4-3|many|TRBJ2-1
CASSQGGGRYEQFF
TGCGCCAGCAGCCAGGGCGGGGGGAGGTATGAGCAGTTCTTC
>-|TRBV19|many|TRBJ1-2
CASSIRGSDYGYTF
TGTGCCAGTAGTATACGGGGGTCGGACTATGGCTACACCTTC
>TRBD1|TRBV6-2/TRBV6-3|many|TRBJ1-1
CASSSIPWTGADEAFF
TGTGCCAGCAGTTCCATACCCTGGACAGGGGCCGATGAAGCTTTCTTT
>TRBD1|TRBV19|many|TRBJ1-5
CASSQTGTQPQHF
TGTGCCAGTAGTCAGACAGGGACCCAGCCCCAGCATTTT